The entry below gives a single T cell receptor beta chain sequence along with its context. As yet, its antigen is unknown. PCR was performed using 60 Vbeta and 13 Jbeta primers. Repertoires were generated with immunoSEQ multiplex PCR, while TCRdb's copy carries only in-frame clones and drops some. The sample table includes approximately 100,000 clones. This specimen belongs to a study of cytomegalovirus exposure and HLA in healthy donors. Donors counted as nominally healthy when sampled, yet unrecorded immune exposures were likely. Study-level findings and limits: Differences between HLA loci emerged in a later analysis of TCR association rates, with DRB1 most and HLA-C fewest. The authors later linked a missense DCLRE1C variant to TCR beta V- and J-gene trimming. Rarity marked most TCR sequences, yet some public TCRs occurred in many donors.

V lost 4 bases to trimming and J lost 4 bases, with 7 bases between them. This CDR3 contains 13 residues. The germline CDR1 and CDR2 sequences are MGHDK and SYGVNS. The TCR comes from a man aged 50-59 years in good health and CMV-seropositive. Source material: PBMCs. The gene calls are TRBV25-1 and TRBJ2-2; D perhaps matches TRBD1 (5 bases). The CDR3 coding sequence is TGTGCCAGCAGTGCGGACACCACCGGGGAGCTGTTTTTT. As protein: CASSADTTGELFF.